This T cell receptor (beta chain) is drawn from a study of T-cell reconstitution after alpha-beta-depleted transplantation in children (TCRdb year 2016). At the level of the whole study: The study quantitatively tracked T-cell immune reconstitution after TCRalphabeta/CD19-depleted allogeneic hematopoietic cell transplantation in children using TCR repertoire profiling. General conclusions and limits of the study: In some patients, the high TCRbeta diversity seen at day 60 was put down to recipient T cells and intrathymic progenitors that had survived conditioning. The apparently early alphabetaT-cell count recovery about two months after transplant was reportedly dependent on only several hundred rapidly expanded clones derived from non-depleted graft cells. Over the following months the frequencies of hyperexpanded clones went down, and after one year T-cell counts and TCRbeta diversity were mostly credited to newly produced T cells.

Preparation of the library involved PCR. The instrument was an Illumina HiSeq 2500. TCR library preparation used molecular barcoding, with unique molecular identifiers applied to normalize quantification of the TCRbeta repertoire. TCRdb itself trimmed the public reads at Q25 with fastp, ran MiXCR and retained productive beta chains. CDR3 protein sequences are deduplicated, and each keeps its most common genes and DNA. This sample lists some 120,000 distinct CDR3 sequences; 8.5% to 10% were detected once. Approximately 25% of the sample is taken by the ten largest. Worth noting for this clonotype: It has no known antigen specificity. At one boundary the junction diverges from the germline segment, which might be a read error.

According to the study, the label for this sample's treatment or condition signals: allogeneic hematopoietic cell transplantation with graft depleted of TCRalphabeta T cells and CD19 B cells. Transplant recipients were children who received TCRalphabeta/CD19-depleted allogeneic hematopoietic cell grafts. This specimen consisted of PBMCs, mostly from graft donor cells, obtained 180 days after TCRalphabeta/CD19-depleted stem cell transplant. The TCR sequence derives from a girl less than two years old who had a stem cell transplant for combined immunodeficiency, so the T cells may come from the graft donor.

This receptor carries the CDR3 CSSSEGERGLQPQHF. The sequence in DNA is TGTTCCAGCAGTGAAGGGGAGAGGGGGCTTCAGCCCCAGCATTTT. The chain joins TRBV2 to TRBJ1-5, with TRBD1 identical over 7 junction bases. CDR3 length: 15 amino acids, cysteine to phenylalanine. Here the CDR3 DNA is all that survives: 45 bases in frame from base 1. Per the germline V gene, SNHLY is the CDR1 and FYNNEI is the CDR2. With the rest looked up from the reference TRBV2 and TRBJ1-5 genes rather than sequenced, the full variable domain is EPEVTQTPSHQVTQMGQEVILRCVPISNHLYFYWYRQILGQKVEFLVSFYNNEISEKSEIFDDQFSVERPDGSNFTLKIRSTKLEDSAMYFCSSSEGERGLQPQHFGDGTRLSIL.